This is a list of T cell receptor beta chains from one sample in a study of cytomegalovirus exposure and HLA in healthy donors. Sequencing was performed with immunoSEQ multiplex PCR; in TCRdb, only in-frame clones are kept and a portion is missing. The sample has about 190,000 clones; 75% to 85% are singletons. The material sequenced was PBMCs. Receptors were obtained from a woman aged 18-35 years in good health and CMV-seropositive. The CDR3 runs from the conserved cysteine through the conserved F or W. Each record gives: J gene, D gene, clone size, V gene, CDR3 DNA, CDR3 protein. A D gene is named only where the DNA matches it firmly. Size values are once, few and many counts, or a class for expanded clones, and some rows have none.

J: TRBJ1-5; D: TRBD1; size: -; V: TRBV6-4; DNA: TGTGCCAGTCCGGACAGGGTGAGCAATCAGCCCCAGCATTTT; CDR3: CASPDRVSNQPQHF
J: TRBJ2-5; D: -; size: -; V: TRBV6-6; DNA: TGTGCCAGCAGTTACCCAGGGTCTCAAGAGACCCAGTACTTC; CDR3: CASSYPGSQETQYF
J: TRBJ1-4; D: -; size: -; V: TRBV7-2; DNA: TGTGCCAGCAGCTTAGCGAGGGGCTCGGGGGGTGAAAAACTGTTTTTT; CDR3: CASSLARGSGGEKLFF
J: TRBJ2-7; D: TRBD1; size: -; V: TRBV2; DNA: TGTGCCAGCAGTGAAGTACAGGGGGCAACCTACGAGCAGTACTTC; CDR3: CASSEVQGATYEQYF
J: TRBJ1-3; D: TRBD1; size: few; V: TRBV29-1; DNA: TGCGTACTTGGGACAGAGACCTTATTAGACTCTGGAAACACCATATATTTT; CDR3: CVLGTETLLDSGNTIYF
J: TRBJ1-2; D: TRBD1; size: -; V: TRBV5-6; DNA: TGTGCCAGCAGCCGGATGGGACAGCCGTCCTATGGCTACACCTTC; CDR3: CASSRMGQPSYGYTF
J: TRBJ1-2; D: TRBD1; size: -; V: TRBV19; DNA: TGTGCCAGTAGACAAACAGGGGTGGATGGCTACACCTTC; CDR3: CASRQTGVDGYTF
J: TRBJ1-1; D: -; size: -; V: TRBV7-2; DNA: TGTGCCAGCAGCCTGGGGGGAGGATGGTGGAACACTGAAGCTTTCTTT; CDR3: CASSLGGGWWNTEAFF
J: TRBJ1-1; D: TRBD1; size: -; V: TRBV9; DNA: TGTGCCAGCAGCGCCTCCGGGACAGGGTTGGCTGAAGCTTTCTTT; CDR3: CASSASGTGLAEAFF
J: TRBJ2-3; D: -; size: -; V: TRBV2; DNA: TGTGCCAGCAGGCCGACAGAGCAAAGCACAGATACGCAGTATTTT; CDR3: CASRPTEQSTDTQYF
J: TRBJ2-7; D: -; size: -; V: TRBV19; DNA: TGTGCCAGTAGTATTCAGGGGACTACAACCTACGAGCAGTACTTC; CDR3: CASSIQGTTTYEQYF
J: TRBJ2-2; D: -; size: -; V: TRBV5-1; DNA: TGCGCCAGCAGCTCCAGCGGGGAGCTGTTTTTT; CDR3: CASSSSGELFF
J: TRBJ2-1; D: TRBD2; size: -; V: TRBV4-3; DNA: TGCGCCAGCAGCCATGATGTGGCCGATAGCGGGGAATACAATGAGCAGTTCTTC; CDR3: CASSHDVADSGEYNEQFF
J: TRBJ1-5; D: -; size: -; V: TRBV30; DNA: TGTGCCTGGAGTTTAAGTGGACAAGCCGCGTGGCATTTT; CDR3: CAWSLSGQAAWHF
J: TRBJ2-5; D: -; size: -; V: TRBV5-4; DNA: TGTGCCAGCAGCTTGATCTGGCAGGGAGAGACCCAGTACTTC; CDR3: CASSLIWQGETQYF
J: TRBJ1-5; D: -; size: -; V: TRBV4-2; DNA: TGTGCCAGCAGCCAAGATTCAGGCCAGCCCCAGCATTTT; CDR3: CASSQDSGQPQHF
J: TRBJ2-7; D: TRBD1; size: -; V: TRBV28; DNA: TGTGCCAGCAGTCCCGAGGGGGCTGCCGAGCAGTACTTC; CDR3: CASSPEGAAEQYF
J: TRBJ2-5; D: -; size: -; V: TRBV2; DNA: TGTGCCAGCAGTGAAGAGGCGGGTTTAGAGACCCAGTACTTC; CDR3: CASSEEAGLETQYF
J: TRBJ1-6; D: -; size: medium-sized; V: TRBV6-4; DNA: TGTGCCAGCAGTGAGGGGAGGGACGGTAATTCACCCCTCCACTTT; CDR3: CASSEGRDGNSPLHF
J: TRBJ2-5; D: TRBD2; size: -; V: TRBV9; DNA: TGTGCCAGCAGCGTAGAGGAGCTAGCGGGGGGAGAGACCCAGTACTTC; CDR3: CASSVEELAGGETQYF
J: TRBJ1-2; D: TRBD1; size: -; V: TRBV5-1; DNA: TGCGCCAGCAGCCCGGGACAGGGGGCACGTGGCTACACCTTC; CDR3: CASSPGQGARGYTF
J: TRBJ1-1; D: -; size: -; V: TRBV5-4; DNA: TGTGCCAGCAGCTCAGGGCCACACGACACTGAAGCTTTCTTT; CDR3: CASSSGPHDTEAFF
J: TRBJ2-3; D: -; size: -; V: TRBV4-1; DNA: TGCGCCAGCAGCGACAGGAGGGATACGCAGTATTTT; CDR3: CASSDRRDTQYF
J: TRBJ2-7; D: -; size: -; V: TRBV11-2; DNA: TGTGCCAGCCGCGCGGGGGCCTCCTACGAGCAGTACTTC; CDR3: CASRAGASYEQYF
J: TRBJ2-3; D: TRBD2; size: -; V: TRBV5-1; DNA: TGCGCCAGCAGAGCGGGGATCACAGATACGCAGTATTTT; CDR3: CASRAGITDTQYF
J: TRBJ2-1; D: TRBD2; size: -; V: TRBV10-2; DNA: TGCGCCAGCAGTGAGTCCCGGGGGGTTTTTGAGCAGTTCTTC; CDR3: CASSESRGVFEQFF
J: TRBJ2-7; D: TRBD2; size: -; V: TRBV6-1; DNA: TGTGCCACCGGGACTAGCGCCGCCCGGATTGGCGAGCAGTACTTC; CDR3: CATGTSAARIGEQYF
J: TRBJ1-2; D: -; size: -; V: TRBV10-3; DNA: TGTGCCATCAGTGATAAAGGCCAGGCCAACTATGGCTACACCTTC; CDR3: CAISDKGQANYGYTF
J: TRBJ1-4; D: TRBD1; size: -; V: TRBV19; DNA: TGTGCCAGTAGTAGACAGGGGTCTAATGAAAAACTGTTTTTT; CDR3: CASSRQGSNEKLFF
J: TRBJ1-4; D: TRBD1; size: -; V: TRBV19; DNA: TGTGCCAGTAGTCCTCACATCGGGGACAGGGGAGAAAAACTGTTTTTT; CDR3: CASSPHIGDRGEKLFF
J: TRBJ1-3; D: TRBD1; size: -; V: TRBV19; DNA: TGTGCCAGTAGTGCACTACAGGGGTGGGAAGGAAACACCATATATTTT; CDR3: CASSALQGWEGNTIYF
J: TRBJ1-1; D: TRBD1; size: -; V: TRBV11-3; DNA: TGTGCCAGCAGCTTGGGACAGTGGGGGCCCTCTGAAGCTTTCTTT; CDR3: CASSLGQWGPSEAFF
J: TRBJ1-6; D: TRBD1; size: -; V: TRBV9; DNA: TGTGCCAGCAGCGGCCAGACAGGGTCCCCCTTCAACCTCCACTTT; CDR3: CASSGQTGSPFNLHF
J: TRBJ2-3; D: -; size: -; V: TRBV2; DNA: TGTGCTCCGGGACTTCACACAGATACGCAGTGTTTT; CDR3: CAPGLHTDTQCF
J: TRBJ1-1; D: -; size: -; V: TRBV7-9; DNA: TGTGCCAGCAGCTTAGCGCTAGGTCCCATGAACACTGAAGCTTTCTTT; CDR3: CASSLALGPMNTEAFF
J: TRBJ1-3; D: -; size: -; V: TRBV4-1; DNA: TGCGCCAGCAGCCACCTCTCTGGAAACACCATATATTTT; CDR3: CASSHLSGNTIYF